The clone carrying this TCR beta chain was seen at least ten times. The authors' processing: How many nucleated cells were present was estimated from reference gene primer amplification. The table came from immunoSEQ multiplex PCR; TCRdb's copy has only in-frame clones and leaves some out. Clone size and the V and J calls come from that table; the DNA yielded D and trimming. This table holds under 250,000 clones, around 86% found once. This study enrolled people aged about 18 to 100 from 24 US geographic areas. Cohort 3 recovery required two negative PCRs, clearance, or symptom resolution. The sample belongs to a study of blood T cell repertoires in COVID-19. For the study at large: Both acute and convalescent COVID-19 samples were obtained from the United States, Italy and Spain.

This clonotype was sampled from a man aged 35-49 years who had recovered from COVID-19. Input material: PBMCs or T cells enriched from blood (not recorded which).

The DNA for the CDR3 is TGTGCCAGCGGGTACAGGAATGGCTACACCTTC. Protein sequence: CASGYRNGYTF. V gene TRBV7-2 combines with J gene TRBJ1-2; tentative D call: TRBD1 (5 bases). From germline, CDR1 is SGHTA and CDR2 FQGNSA. Trimming left V 8 bases short and J 6 bases short, with 10 bases between. This CDR3 is built from 11 residues.